Listed below are T cell receptor beta chains from one sample, sequenced in a study of T-cell reconstitution after alpha-beta-depleted transplantation in children. TCRdb fed the PCR reads into MiXCR, producing one record per CDR3 protein. The data hold about half a million distinct CDR3 sequences, with under 15% observed a single time. The specimen comprised PBMCs from the stem cell graft donor, sampled from the stem cell graft. The source is a human donor who donated a stem cell graft to a child with combined immunodeficiency. Each CDR3 is given with its conserved first and last residue. D genes are given only for firm matches. Clone size is stated in some rows and not others, as once, few, many or a class when expanded.

cdr3_nt,cdr3_aa,v_call,j_call,d_call,clone_size
TGTGCCAGCAGCGTAGAATCGGCTAGCGGGGCGGCCAATGAGCAGTTCTTC,CASSVESASGAANEQFF,TRBV9,TRBJ2-1,TRBD2,few
TGCGCCAGCAGCTTGGGGCTAGCGGGGTACCAAGAGACCCAGTACTTC,CASSLGLAGYQETQYF,TRBV5-1,TRBJ2-5,TRBD2,few
TGCAGCGCCCTTGGGCAAGAGCAGTACTTC,CSALGQEQYF,TRBV29-1,TRBJ2-7,-,-
TGTGCCAGCAGTTGCACAGGTTCGAAGGGGGAGACCCAGTACTTC,CASSCTGSKGETQYF,TRBV6-5,TRBJ2-5,-,-
TGTGCCAGCAGTACCGTTTTTTCCGGGGAGCTGTTTTTT,CASSTVFSGELFF,TRBV6-2/TRBV6-3,TRBJ2-2,-,-
TGTGCTAGCAGCTTACGACAGCAAGAGACCCAGTACTTC,CASSLRQQETQYF,TRBV7-7,TRBJ2-5,-,many
TGTGCCAGCAGCGGGTCCGGGACAGGGAACAATGAGCAGTTCTTC,CASSGSGTGNNEQFF,TRBV5-6,TRBJ2-1,TRBD1,few
TGTGCCAGCAGCCAAGGAACACAGACCGAGCAGTACTTC,CASSQGTQTEQYF,TRBV3-1,TRBJ2-7,-,-
TGCGCCAGCAGCCGGGGGACTAGAGAAGATACGCAGTATTTT,CASSRGTREDTQYF,TRBV5-1,TRBJ2-3,TRBD2,-
TGTGCCAGCAGGATAGGAGAGACCCAGTACTTC,CASRIGETQYF,TRBV12-3/TRBV12-4,TRBJ2-5,-,-
TGTGCCAGCAGCTTCGACTTGGGCTCCTATAATTCACCCCTCCACTTT,CASSFDLGSYNSPLHF,TRBV5-4,TRBJ1-6,-,-
TGTGCCAGCAGTTACCCCCGCGCCGGGACTAGCGGATACAATGAGCAGTTCTTC,CASSYPRAGTSGYNEQFF,TRBV6-5,TRBJ2-1,TRBD2,many
TGTGCCAGCAGCTTAATCAGCGGGCGCAGCTCCTACAATGAGCAGTTCTTC,CASSLISGRSSYNEQFF,TRBV11-2,TRBJ2-1,-,-
TGTGCCAGCTCACCTGGACAGGATGCAGATACGCAGTATTTT,CASSPGQDADTQYF,TRBV18,TRBJ2-3,TRBD1,many
TGTGCCAGCAGCCTTGGCGGCCCTGGGCTGGGTGAGCAGTTCTTC,CASSLGGPGLGEQFF,TRBV12-3/TRBV12-4,TRBJ2-1,-,few
TGCGCCAGCAGCGACGGATTGGGTTACACTGAAGCTTTCTTT,CASSDGLGYTEAFF,TRBV4-3,TRBJ1-1,-,few
TGTGCCAGCAGCATCTCCGGGCGGGGGGCGAACACCGGGGAGCTGTTTTTT,CASSISGRGANTGELFF,TRBV12-3/TRBV12-4,TRBJ2-2,TRBD2,many
TGTGCCAGCGTAGGGGCTAGCGAGCTCTACGAGCAGTACTTC,CASVGASELYEQYF,TRBV2,TRBJ2-7,-,-
TGTGCCAGCAGCAAAGTTGGAGGGCTAGCTGTTTGGATTCAGTACTTC,CASSKVGGLAVWIQYF,TRBV21-1,TRBJ2-4,-,-
TGTGCCAGCAGTGAAAGGGGCTACCCGTACTCCTACGAGCAGTACTTC,CASSERGYPYSYEQYF,TRBV6-1,TRBJ2-7,-,-
TGCGCCAGCAGCCTAGCCGGTGGTGGACGCCAAGGGGAGCAGTACTTC,CASSLAGGGRQGEQYF,TRBV5-1,TRBJ2-7,-,few
TGCAGTGCTAGCCCCAGCAATCAGCCCCAGCATTTT,CSASPSNQPQHF,TRBV20-1,TRBJ1-5,-,few
TGTGCCAGCAGTTATGCTAGCGGGAGCTCAGATACGCAGTATTTT,CASSYASGSSDTQYF,TRBV12-3/TRBV12-4,TRBJ2-3,TRBD2,-
TGCGCCAGCAGCCCTGACAGTCCCGAATACACCTTC,CASSPDSPEYTF,TRBV5-1,TRBJ1-2,-,-
TGTGCCAGCAGCTTAGATCAGAGAGGAGAGACCCAGTACTTC,CASSLDQRGETQYF,TRBV11-3,TRBJ2-5,-,-
TGCAGTGCTAGTTCCCTAGCGGGAGACACAGATACGCAGTATTTT,CSASSLAGDTDTQYF,TRBV20-1,TRBJ2-3,TRBD2,-
TGCAGCGTTGAAGACCCGGGGAGCTATGGCTACACCTTC,CSVEDPGSYGYTF,TRBV29-1,TRBJ1-2,-,many
TGTGCCAGCAGTCCACTCAGGGAGGCCATCGGGGAGCTGTTTTTT,CASSPLREAIGELFF,TRBV12-3/TRBV12-4,TRBJ2-2,-,few
TGTGCCAGCAGCCGCGGGACAGGGAAGGAAAAACTGTTTTTT,CASSRGTGKEKLFF,TRBV4-2,TRBJ1-4,TRBD1,few
TGTGCCAGCAGCTTAAGAGGGTACGGGAATGAGCAGTTCTTC,CASSLRGYGNEQFF,TRBV7-2,TRBJ2-1,-,few
TGTGCCAGCAGTGAAGGCGGAGAGGGCTCCTACGAGCAGTACTTC,CASSEGGEGSYEQYF,TRBV2,TRBJ2-7,-,-
TGTGCCTCCCGCGTCCCTGAAGGGGCGTCCTACAATGAGCAGTTCTTC,CASRVPEGASYNEQFF,TRBV28,TRBJ2-1,-,many
TGTGCCACCAGTGTGGGGTGGGAGACCCAGTACTTC,CATSVGWETQYF,TRBV24-1,TRBJ2-5,-,many
TGCAGTGCTAGGGAGTGGGGGGGCACAGATACGCAGTATTTT,CSAREWGGTDTQYF,TRBV20-1,TRBJ2-3,-,-
TGTGCCAGCGGCCCCGGGGGGCTGCGCGAGCAGTACTTC,CASGPGGLREQYF,TRBV28,TRBJ2-7,-,-
TGCGCCAGCCACGAAAGGTACAATGAGCAGTTCTTC,CASHERYNEQFF,TRBV5-1,TRBJ2-1,-,few
TGTGCCAGCAGTTCTCCCCCTACTGAAGCTTTCTTT,CASSSPPTEAFF,TRBV6-2/TRBV6-3,TRBJ1-1,-,-
TGTGCCAGCAGCCAAGTGGGGCTAGGGAGGCAGTACTTC,CASSQVGLGRQYF,TRBV14,TRBJ2-7,-,few
TGCGCCAGCAGCCAAGATCATCACGGTGAGCAGTTCTTC,CASSQDHHGEQFF,TRBV4-3,TRBJ2-1,-,many
TGTGCCAGCAGCTCCAGCCTAGAGACCGGGGAGCTGTTTTTT,CASSSSLETGELFF,TRBV12-3/TRBV12-4,TRBJ2-2,-,many
TGTGCCACCAGTGATCGGACAGGATACAACCAAGAGACCCAGTACTTC,CATSDRTGYNQETQYF,TRBV24-1,TRBJ2-5,TRBD1,-
TGTGCCAGCAGTGACCCACCTGGTAGCGAATCTGGAAACACCATATATTTT,CASSDPPGSESGNTIYF,TRBV25-1,TRBJ1-3,-,few
TGTGCCAGCAGTTACCTGACGACAAACCAGCCCCAGCATTTT,CASSYLTTNQPQHF,TRBV6-2/TRBV6-3,TRBJ1-5,-,few
TGTGCCAGCAGCCAGGCCGGGACTAGAAGAGGCGAGCAGTACTTC,CASSQAGTRRGEQYF,TRBV12-3/TRBV12-4,TRBJ2-7,TRBD2,many
TGTGCCAGCAGTGACAGGCCACCCTACTCCTACGAGCAGTACTTC,CASSDRPPYSYEQYF,TRBV6-4,TRBJ2-7,-,few
TGTGCCATCAGTGAGCCGGACAGGGCCGTGTTCTTC,CAISEPDRAVFF,TRBV10-3,TRBJ2-1,TRBD1,-
TGTGCCATCAGCAGACCGGGACAGGGGGACAATAAGCAGTTCTTC,CAISRPGQGDNKQFF,TRBV10-3,TRBJ2-1,TRBD1,-
TGTGCCAGCAGCACCTACTCTAGCGGCGCCTACGAGCAGTACTTC,CASSTYSSGAYEQYF,TRBV12-3/TRBV12-4,TRBJ2-7,TRBD2,many
TGTGCCAGCTCACCCGATTTGTCCACAGATACGCAGTATTTT,CASSPDLSTDTQYF,TRBV18,TRBJ2-3,-,-
TGTGCCAGCAGCTATATGGGGGGACCGACGGGCGGGGAGCTGTTTTTT,CASSYMGGPTGGELFF,TRBV9,TRBJ2-2,-,-
TGCAGCGCCCGGGAGTCGGCCGCTGAGCAGTTCTTC,CSARESAAEQFF,TRBV29-1,TRBJ2-1,-,many
TGTGCCAGCTCCAAAGCGACCGCCTACAATGAGCAGTTCTTC,CASSKATAYNEQFF,TRBV6-1,TRBJ2-1,-,once